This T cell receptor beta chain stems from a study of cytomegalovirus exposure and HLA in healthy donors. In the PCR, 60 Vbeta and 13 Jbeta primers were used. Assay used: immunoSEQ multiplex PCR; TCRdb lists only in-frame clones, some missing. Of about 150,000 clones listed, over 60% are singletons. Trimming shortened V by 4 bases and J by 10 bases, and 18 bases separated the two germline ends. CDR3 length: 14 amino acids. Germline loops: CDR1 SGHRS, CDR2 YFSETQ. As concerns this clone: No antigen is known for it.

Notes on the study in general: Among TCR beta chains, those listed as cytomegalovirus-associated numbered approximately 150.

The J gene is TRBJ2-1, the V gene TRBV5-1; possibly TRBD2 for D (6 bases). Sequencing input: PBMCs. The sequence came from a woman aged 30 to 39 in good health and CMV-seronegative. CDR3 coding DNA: TGCGCCAGCAGCGCCGGGACGTGGGGGGTCGAGCAGTTCTTC. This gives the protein CASSAGTWGVEQFF.